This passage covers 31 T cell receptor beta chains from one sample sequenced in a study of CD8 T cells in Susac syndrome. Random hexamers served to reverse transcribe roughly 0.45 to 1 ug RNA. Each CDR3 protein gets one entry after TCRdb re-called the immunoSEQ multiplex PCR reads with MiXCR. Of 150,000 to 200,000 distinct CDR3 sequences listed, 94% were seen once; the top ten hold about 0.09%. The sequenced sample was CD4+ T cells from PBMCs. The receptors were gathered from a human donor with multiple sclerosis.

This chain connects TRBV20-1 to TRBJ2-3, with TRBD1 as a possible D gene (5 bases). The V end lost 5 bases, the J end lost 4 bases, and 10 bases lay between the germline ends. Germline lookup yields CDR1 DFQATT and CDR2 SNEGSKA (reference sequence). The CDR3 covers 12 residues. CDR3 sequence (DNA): TGCAGTGCTGCGGCAGGGTCAGATACGCAGTATTTT. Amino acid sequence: CSAAAGSDTQYF.

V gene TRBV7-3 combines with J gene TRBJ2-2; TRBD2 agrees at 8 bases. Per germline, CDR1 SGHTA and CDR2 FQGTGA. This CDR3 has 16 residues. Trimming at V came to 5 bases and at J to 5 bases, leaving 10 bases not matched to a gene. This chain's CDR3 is CASSPRLARGTGELFF. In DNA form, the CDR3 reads TGTGCCAGCAGCCCCAGACTAGCGCGAGGGACCGGGGAGCTGTTTTTT.

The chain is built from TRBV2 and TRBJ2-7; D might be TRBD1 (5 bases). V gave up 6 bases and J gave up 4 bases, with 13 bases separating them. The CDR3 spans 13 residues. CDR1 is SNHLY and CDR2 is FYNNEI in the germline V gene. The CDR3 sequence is CASSQLRGYEQYF. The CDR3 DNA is TGTGCCAGCAGCCAACTTAGGGGTTACGAGCAGTACTTC.

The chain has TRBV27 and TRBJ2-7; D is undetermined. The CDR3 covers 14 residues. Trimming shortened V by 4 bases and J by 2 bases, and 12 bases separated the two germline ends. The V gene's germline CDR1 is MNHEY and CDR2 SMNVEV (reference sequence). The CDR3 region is CASSSLGLPYEQYF. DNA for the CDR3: TGTGCCAGCAGTTCCCTGGGTTTGCCCTACGAGCAGTACTTC.

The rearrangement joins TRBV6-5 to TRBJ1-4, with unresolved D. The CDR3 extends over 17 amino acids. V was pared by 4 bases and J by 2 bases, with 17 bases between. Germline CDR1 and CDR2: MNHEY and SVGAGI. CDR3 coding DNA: TGTGCCAGCAGTTCGACAACGGGAGGTCTGACTAATGAAAAACTGTTTTTT. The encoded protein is CASSSTTGGLTNEKLFF.

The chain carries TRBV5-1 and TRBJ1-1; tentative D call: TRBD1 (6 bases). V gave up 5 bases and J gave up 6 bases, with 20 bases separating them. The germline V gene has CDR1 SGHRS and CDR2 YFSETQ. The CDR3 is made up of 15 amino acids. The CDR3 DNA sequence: TGCGCCAGCAGTTCACAGGGACTGGGAGTTTCTGAAGCTTTCTTT. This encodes CASSSQGLGVSEAFF. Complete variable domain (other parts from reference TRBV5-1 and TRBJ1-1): KAGVTQTPRYLIKTRGQQVTLSCSPISGHRSVSWYQQTPGQGLQFLFEYFSETQRNKGNFPGRFSGRQFSNSRSEMNVSTLELGDSALYLCASSSQGLGVSEAFFGQGTRLTVV.

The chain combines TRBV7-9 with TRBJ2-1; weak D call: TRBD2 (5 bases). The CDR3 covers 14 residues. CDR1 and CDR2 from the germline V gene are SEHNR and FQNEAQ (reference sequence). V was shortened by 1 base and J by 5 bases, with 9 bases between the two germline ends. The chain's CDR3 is CASSLVQRHNEQFF. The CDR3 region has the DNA TGTGCCAGCAGCTTAGTACAGCGGCACAATGAGCAGTTCTTC.

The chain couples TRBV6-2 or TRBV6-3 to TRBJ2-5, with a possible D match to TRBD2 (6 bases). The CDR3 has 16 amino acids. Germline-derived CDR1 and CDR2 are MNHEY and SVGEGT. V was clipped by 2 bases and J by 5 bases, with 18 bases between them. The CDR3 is CASSYEAGSLGETQYF. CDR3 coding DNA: TGTGCCAGCAGTTACGAGGCGGGATCACTTGGGGAGACCCAGTACTTC.

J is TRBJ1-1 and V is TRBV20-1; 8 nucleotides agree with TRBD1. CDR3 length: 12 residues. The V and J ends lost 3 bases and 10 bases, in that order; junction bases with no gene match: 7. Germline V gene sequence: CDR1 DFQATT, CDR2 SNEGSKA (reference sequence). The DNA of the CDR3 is TGCAGTGCTAGTTCCAGGGGGCTTCGAGCTTTCTTT. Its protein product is CSASSRGLRAFF.

In DNA form, the CDR3 reads TGTGCCAGCAGTCCGGGGGCCCCTAGCAATCAGCCCCAGCATTTT. This encodes CASSPGAPSNQPQHF. This chain links TRBV27 with TRBJ1-5, with D possibly matching TRBD1 (6 bases). V dropped 5 bases and J dropped 0 bases, with 11 bases sitting between them. Germline loops: CDR1 MNHEY, CDR2 SMNVEV (reference sequence). The CDR3 has 15 residues.

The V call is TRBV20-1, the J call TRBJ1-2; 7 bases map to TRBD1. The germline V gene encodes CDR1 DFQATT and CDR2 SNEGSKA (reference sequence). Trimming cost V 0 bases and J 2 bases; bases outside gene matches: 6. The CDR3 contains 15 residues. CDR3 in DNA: TGCAGTGCTAGAGACGCCCAGGACAGGAACTATGGCTACACCTTC. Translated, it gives CSARDAQDRNYGYTF.

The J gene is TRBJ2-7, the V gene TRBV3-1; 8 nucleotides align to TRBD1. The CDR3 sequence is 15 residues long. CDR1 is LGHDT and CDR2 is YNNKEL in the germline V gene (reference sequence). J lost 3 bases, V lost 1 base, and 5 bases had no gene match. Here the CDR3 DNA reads TGTGCCAGCAGCCAAGTCGGGACAGGTGTCTACGAGCAGTACTTC. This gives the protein CASSQVGTGVYEQYF.

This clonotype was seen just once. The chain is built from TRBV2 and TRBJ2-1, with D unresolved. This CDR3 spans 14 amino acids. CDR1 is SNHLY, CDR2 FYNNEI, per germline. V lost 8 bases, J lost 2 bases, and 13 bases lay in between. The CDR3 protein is CASGQRPTYNEQFF. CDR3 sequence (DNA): TGTGCCAGCGGTCAAAGGCCCACCTACAATGAGCAGTTCTTC.

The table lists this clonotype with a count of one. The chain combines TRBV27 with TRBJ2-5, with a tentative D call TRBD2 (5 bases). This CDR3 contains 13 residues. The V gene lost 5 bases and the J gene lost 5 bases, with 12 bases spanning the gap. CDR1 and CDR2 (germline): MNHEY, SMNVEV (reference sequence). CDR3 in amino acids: CASSPLWRETQYF. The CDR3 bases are TGTGCCAGCAGTCCCCTTTGGAGGGAGACCCAGTACTTC.

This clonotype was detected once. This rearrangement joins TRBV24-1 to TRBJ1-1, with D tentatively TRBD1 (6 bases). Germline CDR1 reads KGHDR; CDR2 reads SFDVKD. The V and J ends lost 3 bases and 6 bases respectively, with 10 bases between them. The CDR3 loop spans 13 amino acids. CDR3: CATSDDQGSEAFF. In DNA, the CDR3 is TGTGCCACCAGTGATGACCAGGGGTCTGAAGCTTTCTTT.

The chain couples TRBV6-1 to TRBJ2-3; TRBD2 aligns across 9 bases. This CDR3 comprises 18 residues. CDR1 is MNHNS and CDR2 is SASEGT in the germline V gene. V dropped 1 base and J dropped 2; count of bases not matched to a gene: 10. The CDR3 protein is CASSEGNLAGRYTDTQYF. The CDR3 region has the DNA TGTGCCAGCAGTGAAGGTAATCTAGCGGGAAGATACACAGATACGCAGTATTTT.

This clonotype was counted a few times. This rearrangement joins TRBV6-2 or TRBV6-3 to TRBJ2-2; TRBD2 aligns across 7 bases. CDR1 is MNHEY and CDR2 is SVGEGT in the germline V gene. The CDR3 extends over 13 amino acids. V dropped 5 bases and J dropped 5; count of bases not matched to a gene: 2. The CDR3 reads CASSQRETGELFF. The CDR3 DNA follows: TGTGCCAGCAGTCAGCGGGAAACCGGGGAGCTGTTTTTT.

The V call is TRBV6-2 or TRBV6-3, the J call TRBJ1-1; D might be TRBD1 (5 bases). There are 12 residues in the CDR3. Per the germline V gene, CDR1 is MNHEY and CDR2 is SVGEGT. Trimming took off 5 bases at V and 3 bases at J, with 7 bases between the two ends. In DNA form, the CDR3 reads TGTGCCAGCAGTACAGGATACACTGAAGCTTTCTTT. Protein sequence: CASSTGYTEAFF.

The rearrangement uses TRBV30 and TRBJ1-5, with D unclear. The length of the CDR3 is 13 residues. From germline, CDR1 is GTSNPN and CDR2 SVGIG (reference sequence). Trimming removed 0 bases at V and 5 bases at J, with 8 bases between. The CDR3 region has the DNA TGTGCCTGGAGTGTACGCGGGTATCAGCCCCAGCATTTT. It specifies CAWSVRGYQPQHF.

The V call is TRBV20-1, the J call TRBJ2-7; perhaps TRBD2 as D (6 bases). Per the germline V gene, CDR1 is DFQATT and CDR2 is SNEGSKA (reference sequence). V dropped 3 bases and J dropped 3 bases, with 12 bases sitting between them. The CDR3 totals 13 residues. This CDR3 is CSARARLDYEQYF. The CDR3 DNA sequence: TGCAGTGCTAGGGCTCGACTAGACTACGAGCAGTACTTC.

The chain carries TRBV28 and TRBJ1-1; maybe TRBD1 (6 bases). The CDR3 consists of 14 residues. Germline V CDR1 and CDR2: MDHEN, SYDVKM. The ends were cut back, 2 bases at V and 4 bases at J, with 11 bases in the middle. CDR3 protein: CASSLPPRGTEAFF. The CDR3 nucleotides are TGTGCCAGCAGTTTACCCCCCAGGGGCACTGAAGCTTTCTTT.

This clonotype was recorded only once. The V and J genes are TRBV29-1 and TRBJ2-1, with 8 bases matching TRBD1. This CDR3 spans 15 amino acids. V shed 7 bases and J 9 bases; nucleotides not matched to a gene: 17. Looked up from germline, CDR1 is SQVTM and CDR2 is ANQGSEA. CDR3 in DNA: TGCAGCGGGACCTCCGGGACAGGTCTCAGTGGTGAGCAGTTCTTC. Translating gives CSGTSGTGLSGEQFF.

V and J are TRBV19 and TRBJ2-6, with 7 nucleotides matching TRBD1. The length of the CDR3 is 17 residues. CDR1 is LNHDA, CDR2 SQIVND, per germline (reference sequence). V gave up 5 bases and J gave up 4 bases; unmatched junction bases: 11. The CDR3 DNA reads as TGTGCCAGTAGTCCCCGGGACAGCCAAGCAGGGGCCAACGTCCTGACTTTC. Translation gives CASSPRDSQAGANVLTF.

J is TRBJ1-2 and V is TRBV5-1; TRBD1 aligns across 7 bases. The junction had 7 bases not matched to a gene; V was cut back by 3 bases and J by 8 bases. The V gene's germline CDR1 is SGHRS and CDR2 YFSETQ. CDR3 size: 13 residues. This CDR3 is CASSSGGGDGYTF. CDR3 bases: TGCGCCAGCAGCTCAGGAGGGGGCGACGGCTACACCTTC.

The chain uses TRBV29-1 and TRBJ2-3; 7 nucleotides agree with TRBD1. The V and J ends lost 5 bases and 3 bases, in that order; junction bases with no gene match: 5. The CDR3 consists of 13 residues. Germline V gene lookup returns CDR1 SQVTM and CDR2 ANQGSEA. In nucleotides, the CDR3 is TGCAGCGTTCCCGGGACAGCGACAGATACGCAGTATTTT. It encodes CSVPGTATDTQYF.

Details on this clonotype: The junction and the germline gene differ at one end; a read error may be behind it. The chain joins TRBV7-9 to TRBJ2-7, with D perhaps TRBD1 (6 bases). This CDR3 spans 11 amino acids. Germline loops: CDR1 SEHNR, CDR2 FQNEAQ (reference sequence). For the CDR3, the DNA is TGTGCCAGCAGCTTGCGACAGGAGCAATACTTC. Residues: CASSLRQEQYF.

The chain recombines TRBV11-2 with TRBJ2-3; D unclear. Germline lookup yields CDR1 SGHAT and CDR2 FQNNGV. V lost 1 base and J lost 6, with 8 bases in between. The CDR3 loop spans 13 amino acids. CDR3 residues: CASSLGDGDTQYF. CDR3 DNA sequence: TGTGCCAGCAGCTTAGGCGATGGGGATACGCAGTATTTT.

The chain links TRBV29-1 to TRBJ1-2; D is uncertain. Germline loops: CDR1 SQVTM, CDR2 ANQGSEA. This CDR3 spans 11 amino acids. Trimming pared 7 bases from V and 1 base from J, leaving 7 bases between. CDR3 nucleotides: TGCAGCGCCACTAATAACTATGGCTACACCTTC. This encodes CSATNNYGYTF.

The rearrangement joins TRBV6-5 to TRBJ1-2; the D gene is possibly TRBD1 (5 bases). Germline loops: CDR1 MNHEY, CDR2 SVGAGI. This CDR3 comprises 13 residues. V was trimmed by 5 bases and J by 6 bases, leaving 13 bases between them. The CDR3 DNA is TGTGCCAGCAGTACCCCTGGCAGGGATGGCTACACCTTC. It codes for CASSTPGRDGYTF.

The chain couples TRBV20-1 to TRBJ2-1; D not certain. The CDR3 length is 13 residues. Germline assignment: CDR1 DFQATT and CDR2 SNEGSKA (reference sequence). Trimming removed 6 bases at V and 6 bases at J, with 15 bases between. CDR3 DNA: TGCAGTGCCCCCGTACTCTTATTCAATGAGCAGTTCTTC. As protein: CSAPVLLFNEQFF.

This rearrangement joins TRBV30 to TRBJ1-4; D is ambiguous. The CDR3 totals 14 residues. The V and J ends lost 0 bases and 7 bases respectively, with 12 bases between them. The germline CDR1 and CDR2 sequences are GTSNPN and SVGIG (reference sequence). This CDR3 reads CAWSVEGGSEKLFF. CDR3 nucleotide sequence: TGTGCCTGGAGTGTAGAGGGCGGGAGTGAAAAACTGTTTTTT.